The 30 T cell receptor beta chains in this list originate from one sample, sequenced in a study of shared clonotypes between healthy human individuals. Libraries were prepared by immunoSEQ multiplex PCR; TCRdb keeps only in-frame clonotypes and omits some of them. The sample shows under 550,000 clones, 90% to 97% of them seen only once. The sample comprised naive CD4+ T cells sorted from blood. Subset: CD45RA+ positively selected. The receptors were gathered from a woman younger than 45 in good health.

The count of this clone is one. The gene calls are TRBV28 and TRBJ1-5, with 7 bases fitting TRBD1. The V gene end was trimmed by 6 bases and the J gene end by 0 bases; junction bases not matched to a gene: 8. The CDR3 sequence is 16 residues long. Germline assignment: CDR1 MDHEN and CDR2 SYDVKM. The CDR3 is CASSVTGTYSNQPQHF. The CDR3 region has the DNA TGTGCCAGCAGCGTGACAGGGACTTATAGCAATCAGCCCCAGCATTTT.

The V and J genes are TRBV7-2 and TRBJ2-2; D perhaps matches TRBD2 (5 bases). V was clipped by 5 bases and J by 7 bases, with 14 bases between them. CDR1 and CDR2 from the germline V gene are SGHTA and FQGNSA. The CDR3 has 14 amino acids. The DNA of the CDR3 is TGTGCCAGCAGCCCGTACGTACTAGACGGGGAGCTGTTTTTT. This translates into CASSPYVLDGELFF.

This chain links TRBV5-1 with TRBJ2-1, with 7 bases aligning to TRBD1. Germline CDR1 and CDR2: SGHRS and YFSETQ. Trimming took 4 bases from V and 2 from J; bases not matched to a gene: 12. There are 17 residues in the CDR3. This CDR3 reads CASSQEPGTVTYNEQFF. CDR3 DNA sequence: TGCGCCAGCAGCCAAGAGCCCGGGACAGTAACCTACAATGAGCAGTTCTTC. Based on the CDR3 plus reference TRBV5-1 and TRBJ2-1, the full variable domain is KAGVTQTPRYLIKTRGQQVTLSCSPISGHRSVSWYQQTPGQGLQFLFEYFSETQRNKGNFPGRFSGRQFSNSRSEMNVSTLELGDSALYLCASSQEPGTVTYNEQFFGPGTRLTVL.

CDR3: CASSRGQYYGYTF. As DNA, the CDR3 is TGTGCCAGCAGCCGTGGACAGTATTATGGCTACACCTTC. The chain links TRBV7-9 to TRBJ1-2; TRBD1 is a possible D gene (6 bases). The V gene lost 5 bases and the J gene lost 5 bases, with 12 bases spanning the gap. The CDR3 totals 13 residues. Germline CDR1 SEHNR, CDR2 FQNEAQ (reference sequence).

V usage is TRBV4-2 and J usage is TRBJ1-1; a possible D gene is TRBD1 (6 bases). CDR1 and CDR2 from the germline V gene are LGHNA and YNFKEQ. V was clipped by 1 base and J by 7 bases, with 13 bases between them. The CDR3 length is 14 residues. CDR3 sequence: CASSQARGPGEAFF. As DNA, the CDR3 is TGTGCCAGCAGCCAAGCCAGGGGTCCGGGTGAAGCTTTCTTT.

The genes are TRBV27 and TRBJ2-7; 8 bases map to TRBD1. CDR1 and CDR2 from the germline V gene are MNHEY and SMNVEV (reference sequence). There are 16 residues in the CDR3. The V segment lost 5 bases and the J segment 3 bases; nucleotides outside the gene matches: 12. The CDR3 DNA is TGTGCCAGCAGTCTCTCCGGCAGGGGGCTTAGCTACGAGCAGTACTTC. It translates to CASSLSGRGLSYEQYF.

The genes are TRBV5-8 and TRBJ1-1, with no clear D. The germline V and J ends were trimmed by 1 base and 2 bases, with 9 bases remaining between them. CDR1 and CDR2 from the germline V gene are SGHTS and YDEGEE. The CDR3 sequence is 14 residues long. The CDR3, as DNA: TGTGCCAGCAGCTTGACGGGAGCTAACACTGAAGCTTTCTTT. Translating gives CASSLTGANTEAFF. The full variable domain, its missing parts supplied by reference TRBV5-8 and TRBJ1-1, is EAGVTQSPTHLIKTRGQQATLRCSPISGHTSVYWYQQALGLGLQFLLWYDEGEERNRGNFPPRFSGRQFPNYSSELNVNALELEDSALYLCASSLTGANTEAFFGQGTRLTVV.

This clone has only a few counts. The gene calls are TRBV11-2 and TRBJ2-7; D is perhaps TRBD1 or TRBD2 (6 bases each). V shed 6 bases and J shed 6 bases, with 15 bases lying between them. This CDR3 comprises 13 residues. Per the germline V gene, CDR1 is SGHAT and CDR2 is FQNNGV. The CDR3 region has the DNA TGTGCCAGCAGTTCGAGAGAGGGGGGCGAGCAGTACTTC. Residues: CASSSREGGEQYF.

This chain links TRBV6-6 with TRBJ1-4, with TRBD1 matching over 8 bases. The CDR3 covers 16 residues. With 6 bases clipped from V and 6 bases from J, the junction kept 12 bases outside the gene matches. CDR1 is MNHNY and CDR2 is SVGAGI in the germline V gene (reference sequence). CDR3: CASSRGQDYNYEKLFF. The CDR3 DNA sequence: TGTGCCAGCAGCAGGGGACAGGACTATAATTATGAAAAACTGTTTTTT.

V gene TRBV5-1 combines with J gene TRBJ2-5, with D possibly matching TRBD2 (6 bases). Trimming took 4 bases from V and 9 from J, leaving 19 bases between them. Germline V gene data show CDR1 as SGHRS and CDR2 as YFSETQ. The CDR3 is 14 residues long. This CDR3 reads CASSNPGLTTSQYF. In DNA, the CDR3 is TGCGCCAGCAGCAACCCGGGACTTACGACCTCCCAGTACTTC.

The V gene is TRBV19, the J gene TRBJ2-3; D is possibly TRBD2 (5 bases). V was trimmed by 6 bases and J by 3 bases, leaving 7 bases between them. The CDR3 contains 12 residues. CDR1 LNHDA and CDR2 SQIVND come from the germline V gene (reference sequence). DNA of the CDR3: TGTGCCAGTAGCAGGAGGACAGATACGCAGTATTTT. It yields the protein CASSRRTDTQYF.

The V and J genes are TRBV28 and TRBJ1-1; a weak D match, TRBD1 (5 bases). The CDR3 loop spans 12 amino acids. Germline CDR1 reads MDHEN; CDR2 reads SYDVKM. V was shortened by 8 bases and J by 1 base, with 8 bases between the two germline ends. The CDR3 sequence is CASGRGNTEAFF. The CDR3 nucleotides read TGTGCCAGCGGGAGGGGGAACACTGAAGCTTTCTTT.

The V call is TRBV7-6, the J call TRBJ2-7; perhaps TRBD1 as D (6 bases). The V gene lost 4 bases and the J gene lost 3 bases, with 19 bases spanning the gap. This CDR3 region has 16 residues. Germline assignment: CDR1 SGHVS and CDR2 FNYEAQ. CDR3: CASSWKAGDPSYEQYF. In DNA, the CDR3 is TGTGCCAGCAGCTGGAAAGCAGGGGATCCCAGCTACGAGCAGTACTTC.

This chain connects TRBV5-4 to TRBJ1-3, with TRBD1 identical over 7 bases. This CDR3 spans 15 amino acids. From germline, CDR1 is SGHNT and CDR2 YYREEE (reference sequence). After removal of 5 bases from V and 0 bases from J, the junction contained 5 bases not matched to a gene. CDR3 nucleotide sequence: TGTGCCAGCAGTTACGACAGGGTCTCTGGAAACACCATATATTTT. It translates to CASSYDRVSGNTIYF.

The chain carries TRBV10-3 and TRBJ2-3; possibly TRBD1 for D (6 bases). This CDR3 has 15 amino acids. CDR1 and CDR2 from the germline V gene are ENHRY and SYGVKD. Trimming shortened V by 0 bases and J by 5 bases, and 12 bases separated the two germline ends. This CDR3 reads CAISESGTTQDTQYF. The CDR3 bases are TGTGCCATCAGTGAGTCCGGGACAACTCAAGATACGCAGTATTTT.

This chain connects TRBV28 to TRBJ2-6; no clear D gene. From germline, CDR1 is MDHEN and CDR2 SYDVKM. Trimming stripped 6 bases from V and 0 bases from J, with 12 bases between. The CDR3 is 16 residues long. This CDR3 is CASRINGNSGANVLTF. CDR3 nucleotides: TGTGCCAGCAGAATTAACGGCAACTCTGGGGCCAACGTCCTGACTTTC.

This chain connects TRBV19 to TRBJ2-5, with D tentatively TRBD1 (5 bases). The assigned J gene may be wrong: the sequence end matches TRBJ2-7 better. The CDR3 has 15 amino acids. Germline V lookup: CDR1 LNHDA, CDR2 SQIVND (reference sequence). CDR3 nucleotides: TGTGCCAGTAGTATGGTAGGGCAGGGTGGCTACGAGCAGTACTTC. Residues: CASSMVGQGGYEQYF.

The V call is TRBV18, the J call TRBJ2-5; TRBD1 agrees at 9 bases. The CDR3 contains 17 residues. V was pared by 3 bases and J by 1 base, with 9 bases of the junction left unmatched. Germline-derived CDR1 and CDR2 are KGHSH and LQKENI. The CDR3 nucleotides read TGTGCCAGCTCACCCCCCCGCGGGACAGGGATCCAAGAGACCCAGTACTTC. Translation gives CASSPPRGTGIQETQYF.

The rearrangement joins TRBV5-1 to TRBJ2-1, with TRBD2 matching 10 bases. Germline CDR1 reads SGHRS; CDR2 reads YFSETQ. After removal of 2 bases from V and 8 bases from J, the junction contained 4 bases not matched to a gene. The CDR3 is 14 amino acids. The DNA of the CDR3 is TGCGCCAGCAGCTTTGCTAGCGGGAGTTATGAGCAGTTCTTC. Encoded protein: CASSFASGSYEQFF. Combining the CDR3 with reference TRBV5-1 and TRBJ2-1 gives the whole variable domain KAGVTQTPRYLIKTRGQQVTLSCSPISGHRSVSWYQQTPGQGLQFLFEYFSETQRNKGNFPGRFSGRQFSNSRSEMNVSTLELGDSALYLCASSFASGSYEQFFGPGTRLTVL.

The rearrangement uses TRBV27 and TRBJ1-5; 9 positions agree with TRBD1. Germline assignment: CDR1 MNHEY and CDR2 SMNVEV (reference sequence). Unmatched junction bases numbered 6, after V lost 3 bases and J lost 3 bases. CDR3 length equals 16 residues. CDR3 amino acids: CASSFWDRVLNQPQHF. In DNA form, the CDR3 reads TGTGCCAGCAGTTTCTGGGACAGGGTTCTCAATCAGCCCCAGCATTTT.

CDR3 in DNA: TGTGCCAGTAGTATTCGAGAACTCTTGGGGAGCAATCAGCCCCAGCATTTT. Its protein product is CASSIRELLGSNQPQHF. V usage is TRBV19 and J usage is TRBJ1-5, with D uncertain. V was shortened by 3 bases and J by 1 base, with 16 bases between the two germline ends. CDR1 and CDR2 from the germline V gene are LNHDA and SQIVND (reference sequence). The CDR3 is made up of 17 amino acids.

The chain is built from TRBV6-5 and TRBJ1-2; no firm D call. V was trimmed by 8 bases and J by 2 bases, leaving 9 bases between them. The germline gives CDR1 MNHEY, CDR2 SVGAGI. The CDR3 length is 12 residues. The CDR3 bases are TGTGCCAGCGCCCCGGACAACTATGGCTACACCTTC. This translates into CASAPDNYGYTF.

The chain uses TRBV5-3 and TRBJ1-1, with TRBD1 as a possible D gene (6 bases). Being an ORF, TRBV5-3 has a function that is uncertain. V was pared by 4 bases and J by 1 base, with 17 bases between. This CDR3 has 16 amino acids. CDR3 in amino acids: CARSPPKRRGNTEAFF. The CDR3 DNA follows: TGTGCCAGAAGCCCTCCAAAACGCAGGGGGAACACTGAAGCTTTCTTT.

V gene TRBV21-1 combines with J gene TRBJ2-7; TRBD1 is taken as the D call from the table, unchecked against the DNA. TRBV21-1 is marked as a pseudogene. The CDR3 is 11 residues long. The CDR3 DNA reads TGTGCCAGCAACAGTTTCCACGAGCAGTACTTC. This codes for CASNSFHEQYF.

The chain joins TRBV6-6 to TRBJ2-7; TRBD1 matches at 8 bases. CDR3 length: 13 amino acids. Looked up from germline, CDR1 is MNHNY and CDR2 is SVGAGI (reference sequence). V shed 6 bases, J shed 1 base, and the junction held 2 bases outside the gene matches. The CDR3 DNA reads as TGTGCCAGCAGACGGACAGGGTCCTACGAGCAGTACTTC. Its protein is CASRRTGSYEQYF.

The gene calls are TRBV7-2 and TRBJ2-7; no firm D call. The CDR3 totals 15 residues. The V end lost 5 bases, the J end lost 3 bases, and 17 bases lay between the germline ends. Germline CDR1 reads SGHTA; CDR2 reads FQGNSA. The CDR3 nucleotides read TGTGCCAGCAGCAGTAGCCCTTCGCACCTCTACGAGCAGTACTTC. Translated, it gives CASSSSPSHLYEQYF.

This chain joins TRBV2 and TRBJ2-7; tentatively, D is TRBD1 (6 bases). V shed 7 bases and J shed 1 base, with 11 bases lying between them. The germline gives CDR1 SNHLY, CDR2 FYNNEI. This CDR3 spans 13 amino acids. The CDR3 DNA is TGTGCCAGCAAGACAGGCCAATCCTACGAGCAGTACTTC. This encodes CASKTGQSYEQYF.

This clone appeared a single time. This chain uses TRBV2 with TRBJ2-2; D is undetermined. In germline, CDR1 is SNHLY, CDR2 FYNNEI. This CDR3 spans 14 amino acids. V gave up 6 bases and J gave up 1 base, with 9 bases separating them. The CDR3 coding sequence is TGTGCCAGCAGGTTTACAGAGAACACCGGGGAGCTGTTTTTT. This gives the protein CASRFTENTGELFF.

The table lists this clone with a few counts. The chain is built from TRBV4-2 and TRBJ1-3; maybe TRBD1 (6 bases). V was trimmed by 0 bases and J by 4 bases, leaving 10 bases between them. Germline CDR1 LGHNA, CDR2 YNFKEQ. This CDR3 comprises 15 residues. In DNA, the CDR3 is TGTGCCAGCAGCCAAGATCAGGGGATAGGAAACACCATATATTTT. Its protein product is CASSQDQGIGNTIYF.

The chain is built from TRBV4-2 and TRBJ1-6, with 11 bases lining up with TRBD1. In germline, CDR1 is LGHNA, CDR2 YNFKEQ. The CDR3 is made up of 15 amino acids. V dropped 3 bases and J dropped 8; count of bases not matched to a gene: 3. CDR3 sequence reads: CASSQRDRGYSPLHF. The CDR3 nucleotides read TGTGCCAGCAGCCAGAGGGACAGGGGGTATTCACCCCTCCACTTT.